These 18 T cell receptor beta chains share one sample of origin, sequenced in a study of response to subunit inactivated influenza vaccine. TCRdb re-called the RT-PCR reads with MiXCR, one entry per CDR3 protein. The sample records 560,000 or so distinct CDR3 sequences, 6% to 9% being singletons. The material sequenced was PBMCs from blood, taken around 2 years after vaccination. The receptors here all came from a man between 45 and 75 years old who received an inactivated influenza vaccine.

This clonotype has a handful of counts. This rearrangement joins TRBV20-1 to TRBJ2-1; 15 bases align to TRBD2. Trimming cost V 7 bases and J 4 bases; bases outside gene matches: 5. CDR1 and CDR2 from the germline V gene are DFQATT and SNEGSKA (reference sequence). The CDR3 runs 15 residues. The CDR3 DNA sequence: TGCAGTGGAGCGGGACTAGCGGGAGGATACAATGAGCAGTTCTTC. Translated, it gives CSGAGLAGGYNEQFF.

This clonotype appeared a few times. The DNA for the CDR3 is TGTGCCACCAGCACCCGACTAGCGTTACAAGAGACCCAGTACTTC. It yields the protein CATSTRLALQETQYF. The chain employs TRBV15 and TRBJ2-5; 8 nucleotides align to TRBD2. Germline CDR1 is LNHNV and CDR2 is YYDKDF (reference sequence). The V and J ends lost 4 bases and 2 bases, in that order; junction bases with no gene match: 6. This CDR3 has 15 amino acids. The variable domain in full, with the rest retrieved from reference TRBV15 and TRBJ2-5, is DAMVIQNPRYQVTQFGKPVTLSCSQTLNHNVMYWYQQKSSQAPKLLFHYYDKDFNNEADTPDNFQSRRPNTSFCFLDIRSPGLGDTAMYLCATSTRLALQETQYFGPGTRLLVL.

This clonotype was seen only a few times. The gene calls are TRBV20-1 and TRBJ2-1; 8 bases align to TRBD1. The trim removed 6 bases at V and 12 bases at J, leaving 16 bases unmatched. Germline CDR1 DFQATT, CDR2 SNEGSKA (reference sequence). The CDR3 runs 14 residues. The CDR3 bases are TGCAGTGCCACCGGGACAGGTGGGACAAGGACGCAGTTCTTC. It is translated as CSATGTGGTRTQFF.

The chain couples TRBV5-1 to TRBJ1-2, with no clear D. The V end lost 3 bases, the J end lost 8 bases, and 14 bases lay between the germline ends. The CDR3 consists of 13 residues. Germline V gives CDR1 SGHRS, CDR2 YFSETQ. The CDR3 spells CASSSTPMRGYTF. In DNA, the CDR3 is TGCGCCAGCAGCTCGACACCTATGAGGGGCTACACCTTC.

This clonotype was observed at least ten times. V gene TRBV9 combines with J gene TRBJ2-1, with a possible D match to TRBD2 (6 bases). Trimming took 1 base from V and 3 from J, leaving 8 bases between them. Germline V gene sequence: CDR1 SGDLS, CDR2 YYNGEE. CDR3 size: 14 residues. The CDR3 DNA reads as TGTGCCAGCAGCGTAAATAGCGGCTACAATGAGCAGTTCTTC. This translates into CASSVNSGYNEQFF.

At least ten counts were recorded for this clonotype. The chain couples TRBV4-2 to TRBJ2-7; 12 nucleotides agree with TRBD2. Germline trimming cut 0 bases from V and 10 bases from J; bases unmatched to any gene: 4. This CDR3 has 14 amino acids. Per germline, CDR1 LGHNA and CDR2 YNFKEQ. Here the CDR3 reads CASSQDRTSGVQYF. The CDR3, as DNA: TGTGCCAGCAGCCAAGACCGGACTAGCGGGGTCCAGTACTTC.

V usage is TRBV20-1 and J usage is TRBJ2-5, with 10 bases aligning to TRBD2. Losses at the gene ends were 4 bases for V and 0 bases for J; bases not matched to a gene: 5. Per the germline V gene, CDR1 is DFQATT and CDR2 is SNEGSKA (reference sequence). CDR3 length: 15 amino acids. This chain's CDR3 is CSAIRTSGNQETQYF. DNA for the CDR3: TGCAGTGCTATAAGGACTAGCGGAAACCAAGAGACCCAGTACTTC.

This clonotype occurred many times. The chain employs TRBV20-1 and TRBJ1-4; 7 bases are a match to TRBD1. Per germline, CDR1 DFQATT and CDR2 SNEGSKA (reference sequence). This CDR3 has 14 residues. The ends lost 3 bases at V and 2 bases at J; junction bases unmatched: 3. The CDR3 sequence is CSASRGPTNEKLFF. CDR3 nucleotides: TGCAGTGCTAGTAGGGGGCCCACTAATGAAAAACTGTTTTTT.

This clonotype was observed a few times. V is TRBV20-1 and J is TRBJ2-7; D uncertain. From germline, CDR1 is DFQATT and CDR2 SNEGSKA (reference sequence). CDR3 length: 11 residues. CDR3 DNA: TGCAGCGCCGGATACTCCTACGAGCAGTACTTC. Translating gives CSAGYSYEQYF.

In its sample, this clonotype was seen many times. The chain employs TRBV20-1 and TRBJ1-2; possible D gene TRBD1, 5 bases. Germline assignment: CDR1 DFQATT and CDR2 SNEGSKA (reference sequence). The CDR3 is made up of 12 amino acids. Trimming left V 1 base short and J 5 bases short, with 8 bases between. This CDR3 reads CSARGQQYGYTF. CDR3 coding DNA: TGCAGTGCTAGAGGACAGCAGTATGGCTACACCTTC.

Many counts were recorded for this clonotype. The gene calls are TRBV29-1 and TRBJ2-1, with D hard to call. The germline gives CDR1 SQVTM, CDR2 ANQGSEA. The CDR3 has 13 amino acids. The ends were cut back, 1 base at V and 0 bases at J, with 4 bases in the middle. The CDR3 spells CSVEGSSYNEQFF. CDR3 DNA sequence: TGCAGCGTTGAAGGGAGCTCCTACAATGAGCAGTTCTTC.

The table lists this clonotype with a few counts. The chain links TRBV5-1 to TRBJ1-1, with D uncertain. V was cut by 2 bases and J by 0 bases, with 14 bases left in between. This CDR3 comprises 16 residues. From germline, CDR1 is SGHRS and CDR2 YFSETQ. The CDR3 region has the DNA TGCGCCAGCAGCTTTAGGACGGGAACCATGAACACTGAAGCTTTCTTT. This gives the protein CASSFRTGTMNTEAFF.

This clonotype was counted between two and nine times. This chain connects TRBV28 to TRBJ2-2; 9 nucleotides line up with TRBD1. CDR3 length equals 16 residues. The germline V gene has CDR1 MDHEN and CDR2 SYDVKM. Trimming took 6 bases from V and 4 from J; bases not matched to a gene: 9. The CDR3 region is CASSLTGGTVTGELFF. CDR3 DNA: TGTGCCAGCAGCCTTACAGGGGGCACGGTCACCGGGGAGCTGTTTTTT.

The CDR3 loop is CASSGRVANTGELFF. CDR3 nucleotides: TGTGCCAGCAGTGGAAGGGTCGCGAACACCGGGGAGCTGTTTTTT. The rearrangement uses TRBV25-1 and TRBJ2-2; D remains ambiguous. CDR3 size: 15 residues. CDR1 MGHDK and CDR2 SYGVNS come from the germline V gene. The V gene lost 4 bases and the J gene lost 0 bases, with 9 bases spanning the gap.

This clonotype was seen more than once but under ten times. The chain recombines TRBV18 with TRBJ2-6; D call uncertain. The CDR3 extends over 17 amino acids. Germline-derived CDR1 and CDR2 are KGHSH and LQKENI. Trimming stripped 2 bases from V and 1 base from J, with 12 bases between. The CDR3 nucleotides are TGTGCCAGCTCACCATGGGCGGATCGATCTGGGGCCAACGTCCTGACTTTC. It codes for CASSPWADRSGANVLTF.

This clonotype turned up a few times. The chain has TRBV29-1 and TRBJ2-1; 10 nucleotides line up with TRBD1. This CDR3 spans 14 amino acids. From germline, CDR1 is SQVTM and CDR2 ANQGSEA. Trimming removed 7 bases from V and 2 bases from J; junction bases left unmatched: 5. Here the CDR3 DNA reads TGCAGCGGTAGCGGGACAGGGGCCTACAATGAGCAGTTCTTC. It specifies CSGSGTGAYNEQFF.

This clonotype has just a few counts. This sequence joins TRBV10-3 and TRBJ2-7; perhaps TRBD1 as D (6 bases). CDR1 and CDR2 (germline): ENHRY, SYGVKD. The V end was cut by 6 bases, the J end by 5 bases, with 17 bases between. The CDR3 length is 14 residues. For the CDR3, the DNA is TGTGCCATCAGGGCGTATGTGGGGGCGGACGAGCAGTACTTC. Amino acids: CAIRAYVGADEQYF.

The chain carries TRBV20-1 and TRBJ2-5; no clear D gene. Per the germline V gene, CDR1 is DFQATT and CDR2 is SNEGSKA (reference sequence). With 5 bases removed from V and 8 bases from J, the gap between germline ends came to 18 bases. CDR3 length: 13 residues. DNA for the CDR3: TGCAGTGCTGCTATAGAGGATGGAGACACCCAGTACTTC. Its translation is CSAAIEDGDTQYF.